What follows are 16 T cell receptor beta chains derived from one specimen sequenced in a study of blood T cell repertoires in COVID-19. The table came from immunoSEQ multiplex PCR; TCRdb's copy has only in-frame clones and leaves some out. The sample has fewer than 50,000 clones; over 65% are singletons. Sequencing was performed on peripheral blood. These receptor sequences come from an elderly man with acute or convalescent COVID-19.

The chain couples TRBV28 to TRBJ1-2, with D perhaps matching TRBD1 (6 bases). The CDR3 length is 12 residues. V dropped 7 bases and J dropped 8 bases, with 14 bases sitting between them. The germline CDR1 and CDR2 sequences are MDHEN and SYDVKM. CDR3 sequence reads: CASTTQGAGYTF. Written as DNA, the CDR3 is TGTGCCAGCACCACACAGGGTGCGGGCTACACCTTC.

The rearrangement uses TRBV7-3 and TRBJ1-2; D is ambiguous. The CDR3 consists of 13 residues. V was trimmed by 2 bases and J by 2 bases, leaving 6 bases between them. CDR1 is SGHTA, CDR2 FQGTGA, per germline. The CDR3 DNA is TGTGCCAGCAGCTTAGGCCGCAACTATGGCTACACCTTC. Amino acids: CASSLGRNYGYTF.

The chain joins TRBV9 to TRBJ1-1; D remains ambiguous. Trimming took off 0 bases at V and 5 bases at J, with 14 bases between the two ends. Germline-derived CDR1 and CDR2 are SGDLS and YYNGEE. The CDR3 runs to 15 residues. The chain's CDR3 is CASSVGRVATTEAFF. Here the CDR3 DNA reads TGTGCCAGCAGCGTAGGTCGGGTTGCCACAACTGAAGCTTTCTTT.

CDR3 sequence reads: CASSVTSGRQDEQFF. The CDR3 region has the DNA TGTGCCAGCAGCGTGACTAGCGGGAGACAAGATGAGCAGTTCTTC. The chain carries TRBV9 and TRBJ2-1; 12 bases agree with TRBD2. Trimming cost V 2 bases and J 8 bases; bases outside gene matches: 5. The CDR3 contains 15 residues. The germline gives CDR1 SGDLS, CDR2 YYNGEE.

This clone was detected a few times. The chain combines TRBV15 with TRBJ2-1; D may be TRBD2 (7 bases). The CDR3 consists of 16 residues. Germline CDR1 reads LNHNV; CDR2 reads YYDKDF (reference sequence). V lost 1 base and J 8 bases, leaving 18 bases between the germline ends. The CDR3 region has the DNA TGTGCCACCAGCAGAGGTCTAACCAGAGGGGGGGATGAGCAGTTCTTC. This sequence encodes CATSRGLTRGGDEQFF.

This clone showed up just once. The rearrangement joins TRBV5-1 to TRBJ2-5; D uncertain. CDR3 length equals 11 residues. CDR1 is SGHRS, CDR2 YFSETQ, per germline. V lost 3 bases and J 2 bases, leaving 2 bases between the germline ends. The CDR3 here is CASSSQETQYF. CDR3 DNA: TGCGCCAGCAGCTCTCAAGAGACCCAGTACTTC.

V and J are TRBV5-4 and TRBJ2-7, with 14 bases aligning to TRBD2. The length of the CDR3 is 15 residues. The germline V gene has CDR1 SGHNT and CDR2 YYREEE (reference sequence). Trimming cost V 3 bases and J 5 bases; bases outside gene matches: 4. CDR3 sequence: CASSSGTSGRNEQYF. In DNA form, the CDR3 reads TGTGCCAGCAGCTCGGGGACTAGCGGGAGAAACGAGCAGTACTTC. Full variable domain (rest looked up from reference TRBV5-4 and TRBJ2-7): ETGVTQSPTHLIKTRGQQVTLRCSSQSGHNTVSWYQQALGQGPQFIFQYYREEENGRGNFPPRFSGLQFPNYSSELNVNALELDDSALYLCASSSGTSGRNEQYFGPGTRLTVT.

The J gene is TRBJ2-5, the V gene TRBV5-8; D is unclear. Germline-derived CDR1 and CDR2 are SGHTS and YDEGEE. Trimming removed 0 bases from V and 2 bases from J, with 8 bases in between. The CDR3 is 14 residues long. CDR3 protein: CASSLVTQQETQYF. The DNA for the CDR3 is TGTGCCAGCAGCTTGGTGACACAACAAGAGACCCAGTACTTC. Using reference TRBV5-8 and TRBJ2-5 for the parts outside the CDR3, the full variable domain is EAGVTQSPTHLIKTRGQQATLRCSPISGHTSVYWYQQALGLGLQFLLWYDEGEERNRGNFPPRFSGRQFPNYSSELNVNALELEDSALYLCASSLVTQQETQYFGPGTRLLVL.

The sample holds a few counts of this clone. V and J are TRBV5-4 and TRBJ2-5; D not certain. The CDR3 extends over 15 amino acids. Germline V gene data show CDR1 as SGHNT and CDR2 as YYREEE (reference sequence). The V end lost 0 bases, the J end lost 2 bases, and 11 bases lay between the germline ends. CDR3 nucleotide sequence: TGTGCCAGCAGCTTGGGGATCAGCGTACAAGAGACCCAGTACTTC. Protein sequence: CASSLGISVQETQYF.

The CDR3 protein is CASSYGGRGETQYF. DNA for the CDR3: TGTGCCAGCAGTTACGGCGGGAGAGGAGAGACCCAGTACTTC. This chain connects TRBV6-6 to TRBJ2-5; 7 nucleotides agree with TRBD2. V shed 2 bases, J shed 4 bases, and the junction held 4 bases outside the gene matches. The V gene's germline CDR1 is MNHNY and CDR2 SVGAGI (reference sequence). The CDR3 consists of 14 residues.

This rearrangement joins TRBV28 to TRBJ1-5; 7 bases fit TRBD1. The CDR3 covers 13 residues. CDR1 MDHEN and CDR2 SYDVKM come from the germline V gene. With 6 bases clipped from V and 4 bases from J, the junction kept 3 bases outside the gene matches. The CDR3 is CASRQGKNQPQHF. As DNA, the CDR3 is TGTGCCAGCAGACAGGGGAAGAATCAGCCCCAGCATTTT.

The V and J genes are TRBV5-1 and TRBJ2-2; D is uncertain. Germline CDR1 reads SGHRS; CDR2 reads YFSETQ. The V and J ends lost 2 bases and 5 bases respectively, with 10 bases between them. This CDR3 region has 14 residues. CDR3 nucleotides: TGCGCCAGCAGCTTCTCACATACGACCGGGGAGCTGTTTTTT. Translation: CASSFSHTTGELFF. Full variable domain (missing parts from reference TRBV5-1 and TRBJ2-2): KAGVTQTPRYLIKTRGQQVTLSCSPISGHRSVSWYQQTPGQGLQFLFEYFSETQRNKGNFPGRFSGRQFSNSRSEMNVSTLELGDSALYLCASSFSHTTGELFFGEGSRLTVL.

The rearrangement links TRBV30 to TRBJ2-5, with 10 nucleotides matching TRBD2. CDR1 is GTSNPN, CDR2 SVGIG, per germline (reference sequence). This CDR3 contains 14 residues. J lost 4 bases, V lost 3 bases, and 5 bases had no gene match. The CDR3 region is CAWRTSGPLETQYF. In DNA form, the CDR3 reads TGTGCCTGGAGGACTAGCGGGCCGTTAGAGACCCAGTACTTC.

The chain has TRBV4-2 and TRBJ1-1; 8 bases align to TRBD1. Germline V gene data show CDR1 as LGHNA and CDR2 as YNFKEQ. V shed 4 bases, J shed 1 base, and the junction held 8 bases outside the gene matches. The CDR3 consists of 16 residues. The CDR3 DNA is TGTGCCAGCAGCCCGGGGACAGGCGGGAGGAACACTGAAGCTTTCTTT. Its protein is CASSPGTGGRNTEAFF.

Only one count was recorded for this clone. The gene calls are TRBV29-1 and TRBJ2-3; 7 bases map to TRBD2. J was trimmed by 0 bases and V by 6 bases; bases with no gene match: 6. Germline CDR1 and CDR2: SQVTM and ANQGSEA. The length of the CDR3 is 14 residues. The CDR3 DNA reads as TGCAGCGTAAGCCAGGGAGGGAGCACAGATACGCAGTATTTT. Translation: CSVSQGGSTDTQYF.

This clone was seen a few times. This chain connects TRBV28 to TRBJ2-1; possibly TRBD1 for D (6 bases). Trimming shortened V by 1 base and J by 15 bases, and 10 bases separated the two germline ends. The CDR3 covers 11 residues. Germline V lookup: CDR1 MDHEN, CDR2 SYDVKM. The CDR3 region is CASSLYTGLFF. CDR3 DNA: TGTGCCAGCAGTTTATATACAGGGCTGTTCTTC.